Listed here are 22 T cell receptor beta chains from one sample, sequenced in a study of PD-1 blockade in mismatch repair-deficient tumors. Clones were sequenced by immunoSEQ multiplex PCR, and TCRdb holds only the in-frame ones, with some missing. In the table there are roughly 40,000 clones, around 83% of which are singletons. The input for sequencing was peripheral blood, taken 75 to 85 weeks after starting pembrolizumab. Every receptor here comes from an adult with mismatch repair-deficient cancer.

The rearrangement uses TRBV2 and TRBJ1-1; 8 bases align to TRBD1. This CDR3 is built from 15 residues. V lost 5 bases and J lost 7; bases outside the gene matches: 12. Germline V gives CDR1 SNHLY, CDR2 FYNNEI. The CDR3 DNA sequence: TGTGCCAGCAGTAGCCGACAGGGGCAAGGCTTTGAAGCTTTCTTT. Amino acids: CASSSRQGQGFEAFF.

V and J are TRBV19 and TRBJ2-7; no firm D call. The germline V gene has CDR1 LNHDA and CDR2 SQIVND (reference sequence). There are 14 residues in the CDR3. With 2 bases removed from V and 0 bases from J, the gap between germline ends came to 8 bases. CDR3 in amino acids: CASSITVNSYEQYF. The CDR3 DNA reads as TGTGCCAGTAGTATAACAGTGAACTCCTACGAGCAGTACTTC.

This chain connects TRBV27 to TRBJ2-1; D is unclear. The V gene's germline CDR1 is MNHEY and CDR2 SMNVEV (reference sequence). The length of the CDR3 is 12 residues. The ends were cut back, 5 bases at V and 9 bases at J, with 11 bases in the middle. As DNA, the CDR3 is TGTGCCAGCAGTATTGTCGGGCTTGAGCAGTTCTTC. This encodes CASSIVGLEQFF.

CDR3 nucleotide sequence: TGCGCCAGCAGCCCTGACGACTGGGTTGCTGGAAACACCATATATTTT. It codes for CASSPDDWVAGNTIYF. The V and J genes are TRBV4-1 and TRBJ1-3; unclear D gene. The V and J ends lost 4 bases and 2 bases respectively, with 15 bases between them. The CDR3 covers 16 residues. CDR1 MGHRA and CDR2 YSYEKL come from the germline V gene.

The chain has TRBV6-1 and TRBJ1-4; the match to TRBD1 covers 8 bases. CDR3 length: 14 residues. Looked up from germline, CDR1 is MNHNS and CDR2 is SASEGT. J was trimmed by 7 bases and V by 5 bases; bases with no gene match: 6. CDR3 amino acids: CASSSGGRGEKLFF. The CDR3 DNA sequence: TGTGCCAGCAGTTCAGGGGGCCGGGGTGAAAAACTGTTTTTT.

The V and J genes are TRBV7-8 and TRBJ1-5, with a tentative D call TRBD1 (6 bases). V lost 6 bases to trimming and J lost 0 bases, with 12 bases between them. This CDR3 has 15 amino acids. The germline CDR1 and CDR2 sequences are SGHVS and FQNEAQ. The CDR3 spells CASRLDRNSNQPQHF. The CDR3 region has the DNA TGTGCCAGCAGATTGGACAGAAATAGCAATCAGCCCCAGCATTTT. The entire variable domain, with the rest obtained from reference TRBV7-8 and TRBJ1-5, is as follows: GAGVSQSPRYKVAKRGQDVALRCDPISGHVSLFWYQQALGQGPEFLTYFQNEAQLDKSGLPSDRFFAERPEGSVSTLKIQRTQQEDSAVYLCASRLDRNSNQPQHFGDGTRLSIL.

The chain recombines TRBV5-4 with TRBJ2-5; 11 positions match TRBD1. V shed 4 bases, J shed 5 bases, and the junction held 16 bases outside the gene matches. Per the germline V gene, CDR1 is SGHNT and CDR2 is YYREEE (reference sequence). The CDR3 has 18 amino acids. This CDR3 reads CASSPGTGGSGVGETQYF. The CDR3 nucleotides are TGTGCCAGCAGCCCGGGGACAGGGGGATCGGGAGTTGGCGAGACCCAGTACTTC. The full variable domain, with the rest looked up from reference TRBV5-4 and TRBJ2-5, is ETGVTQSPTHLIKTRGQQVTLRCSSQSGHNTVSWYQQALGQGPQFIFQYYREEENGRGNFPPRFSGLQFPNYSSELNVNALELDDSALYLCASSPGTGGSGVGETQYFGPGTRLLVL.

The chain links TRBV6-5 to TRBJ1-3; a possible D gene is TRBD1 (6 bases). Germline CDR1 is MNHEY and CDR2 is SVGAGI. The CDR3 sequence is 13 residues long. Trimming left V 2 bases short and J 4 bases short, with 6 bases between. The CDR3 is CASSYTGGNTIYF. CDR3 DNA sequence: TGTGCCAGCAGTTACACAGGGGGAAACACCATATATTTT.

The chain couples TRBV15 to TRBJ1-5; TRBD1 might be the D (5 bases). The CDR3 contains 17 residues. V was pared by 0 bases and J by 4 bases, with 16 bases between. Germline V lookup: CDR1 LNHNV, CDR2 YYDKDF (reference sequence). CDR3 sequence reads: CATSRDGDGGFNQPQHF. The CDR3 nucleotides are TGTGCCACCAGCAGAGATGGGGACGGGGGATTTAATCAGCCCCAGCATTTT.

This clone was counted only a few times. The chain couples TRBV9 to TRBJ2-7; D might be TRBD2 (5 bases). CDR3 length: 12 amino acids. Deletions cut 4 bases from V and 4 bases from J, with 9 bases between. The germline CDR1 and CDR2 sequences are SGDLS and YYNGEE. CDR3 region: CASSPRGYEQYF. CDR3 in DNA: TGTGCCAGCAGCCCCCGCGGGTACGAGCAGTACTTC.

The chain carries TRBV5-1 and TRBJ1-2; maybe TRBD1 (6 bases). Germline assignment: CDR1 SGHRS and CDR2 YFSETQ. Between the trimmed V and J ends, which lost 4 bases and 8 bases, there was a span of 15 bases. The CDR3 spans 13 residues. CDR3: CASSGGGAEGYTF. CDR3 nucleotides: TGCGCCAGCAGCGGTGGGGGGGCCGAAGGCTACACCTTC.

The chain links TRBV4-1 to TRBJ2-1; D is perhaps TRBD1 or TRBD2 (5 bases each). This CDR3 is built from 14 residues. Germline V gene lookup returns CDR1 MGHRA and CDR2 YSYEKL. V lost 5 bases, J lost 4 bases, and 12 bases lay in between. CDR3 amino acids: CASSGAGPYNEQFF. The DNA for the CDR3 is TGCGCCAGCAGCGGGGCGGGCCCATACAATGAGCAGTTCTTC.

This chain connects TRBV6-5 to TRBJ2-1; 7 bases agree with TRBD2. Germline-derived CDR1 and CDR2 are MNHEY and SVGAGI. Trimming cost V 7 bases and J 5 bases; bases outside gene matches: 8. This CDR3 region has 14 residues. The CDR3 spells CASTPDGGNNEQFF. The CDR3 DNA reads TGTGCCAGCACTCCGGACGGGGGGAACAATGAGCAGTTCTTC.

V gene TRBV20-1 combines with J gene TRBJ2-1; no definite D call. Deletions cut 3 bases from V and 9 bases from J, with 6 bases between. The CDR3 length is 10 residues. Germline assignment: CDR1 DFQATT and CDR2 SNEGSKA (reference sequence). In DNA, the CDR3 is TGCAGTGCTAGTTTGGTTGAGCAGTTCTTC. Protein product: CSASLVEQFF.

V gene TRBV7-3 combines with J gene TRBJ2-5; a possible D gene is TRBD2 (5 bases). Trimming shortened V by 5 bases and J by 4 bases, and 14 bases separated the two germline ends. Looked up from germline, CDR1 is SGHTA and CDR2 is FQGTGA. The CDR3 is 14 residues long. For the CDR3, the DNA is TGTGCCAGCAGCCCAACCGGGATCGCAGAGACCCAGTACTTC. Translation gives CASSPTGIAETQYF. Complete variable domain (other parts from reference TRBV7-3 and TRBJ2-5): GAGVSQTPSNKVTEKGKYVELRCDPISGHTALYWYRQSLGQGPEFLIYFQGTGAADDSGLPNDRFFAVRPEGSVSTLKIQRTERGDSAVYLCASSPTGIAETQYFGPGTRLLVL.

The V and J genes are TRBV18 and TRBJ2-2; either TRBD1 or TRBD2 may fit D (5 bases each). Germline lookup yields CDR1 KGHSH and CDR2 LQKENI. Trimming cost V 7 bases and J 3 bases, with 18 bases left between them. The CDR3 has 16 amino acids. The CDR3 nucleotides are TGTGCCAGCTTAAAGTCGAGGGGCTCAGACACCGGGGAGCTGTTTTTT. This translates into CASLKSRGSDTGELFF.

The chain is built from TRBV7-6 and TRBJ1-2, with D perhaps matching TRBD1 (5 bases). Germline V lookup: CDR1 SGHVS, CDR2 FNYEAQ. V was clipped by 4 bases and J by 0 bases, with 9 bases between them. The CDR3 covers 14 residues. The CDR3 DNA reads as TGTGCCAGCAGCTCGACAGACTCTAACTATGGCTACACCTTC. It encodes CASSSTDSNYGYTF. Variable domain in full (rest from reference TRBV7-6 and TRBJ1-2): GAGVSQSPRYKVTKRGQDVALRCDPISGHVSLYWYRQALGQGPEFLTYFNYEAQQDKSGLPNDRFSAERPEGSISTLTIQRTEQRDSAMYRCASSSTDSNYGYTFGSGTRLTVV.

V and J are TRBV2 and TRBJ2-1, with no clear D. Germline CDR1 reads SNHLY; CDR2 reads FYNNEI. V lost 8 bases to trimming and J lost 0 bases, with 8 bases between them. The CDR3 extends over 13 amino acids. CDR3 amino acids: CASGSSSYNEQFF. Written as DNA, the CDR3 is TGTGCCAGCGGCAGTAGCTCCTACAATGAGCAGTTCTTC.

V gene TRBV4-1 combines with J gene TRBJ2-2, with 8 bases that match TRBD2. The ends lost 4 bases at V and 0 bases at J; junction bases unmatched: 4. CDR1 is MGHRA and CDR2 is YSYEKL in the germline V gene. This CDR3 has 16 residues. This chain's CDR3 is CASSPRTSPNTGELFF. CDR3 coding DNA: TGCGCCAGCAGCCCACGGACTAGCCCGAACACCGGGGAGCTGTTTTTT.

V gene TRBV7-9 combines with J gene TRBJ2-5, with D possibly called TRBD1 or TRBD2 (5 bases each). CDR3 length equals 16 residues. V lost 2 bases and J 4 bases, leaving 17 bases between the germline ends. Germline V gene sequence: CDR1 SEHNR, CDR2 FQNEAQ (reference sequence). CDR3 bases: TGTGCCAGCAGCTTATACCCGGCGTGGGACGCAGAGACCCAGTACTTC. It encodes CASSLYPAWDAETQYF.

The rearrangement links TRBV7-9 to TRBJ2-7; D possibly matches TRBD1 or TRBD2 (5 bases each). Germline V gene data show CDR1 as SEHNR and CDR2 as FQNEAQ (reference sequence). The CDR3 is 14 residues long. Trimming stripped 4 bases from V and 1 base from J, with 11 bases between. CDR3 DNA sequence: TGTGCCAGCAGCTCCCGGGACCAATCCTACGAGCAGTACTTC. Translation gives CASSSRDQSYEQYF.

This clone was counted once. V is TRBV5-1 and J is TRBJ1-1; D not resolved. V was shortened by 4 bases and J by 0 bases, with 13 bases between the two germline ends. The CDR3 is made up of 15 amino acids. CDR1 is SGHRS and CDR2 is YFSETQ in the germline V gene. CDR3 in DNA: TGCGCCAGCAGCCAATCGCAGGTTATGAACACTGAAGCTTTCTTT. It is translated as CASSQSQVMNTEAFF.